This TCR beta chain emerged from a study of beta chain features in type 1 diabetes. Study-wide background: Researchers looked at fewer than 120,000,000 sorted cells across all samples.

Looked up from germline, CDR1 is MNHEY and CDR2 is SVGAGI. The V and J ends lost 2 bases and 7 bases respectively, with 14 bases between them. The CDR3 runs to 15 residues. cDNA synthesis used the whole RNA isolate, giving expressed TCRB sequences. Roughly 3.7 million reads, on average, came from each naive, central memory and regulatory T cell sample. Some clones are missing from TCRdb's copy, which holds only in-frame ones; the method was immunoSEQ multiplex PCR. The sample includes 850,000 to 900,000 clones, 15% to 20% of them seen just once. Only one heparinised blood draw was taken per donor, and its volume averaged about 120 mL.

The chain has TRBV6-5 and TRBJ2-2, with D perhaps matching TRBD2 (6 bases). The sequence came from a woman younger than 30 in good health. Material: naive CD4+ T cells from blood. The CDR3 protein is CASSYRRGGVGELFF. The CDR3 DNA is TGTGCCAGCAGTTACCGGAGGGGTGGGGTCGGGGAGCTGTTTTTT.